This is a list of T cell receptor beta chains from one sample in a study of T-cell reconstitution after alpha-beta-depleted transplantation in children. TCRdb used MiXCR to reprocess the PCR reads, holding one entry per CDR3 protein. The repertoire includes about 360,000 distinct CDR3 sequences, 13% of them detected once, and around 4.1% sits in the top ten. Sequenced here: PBMCs, sampled from the stem cell graft. The receptors derive from a human donor who donated a stem cell graft to a child with Fanconi anemia. The CDR3 runs from the conserved cysteine through the conserved F or W. D genes are given only for firm matches. Clone sizes are given selectively: once, few, many, or a class where the clone is expanded.

few,TRBJ1-1,TRBV12-3/TRBV12-4,TRBD1,TGTGCCAGCGGACTAACAGGGGGCGAAGCTTTCTTT,CASGLTGGEAFF
many,TRBJ1-1,TRBV5-1,TRBD1,TGCGCCAGCAGCTACACGACAGGGGGCGCGAGGACTGAAGCTTTCTTT,CASSYTTGGARTEAFF
-,TRBJ1-2,TRBV20-1,TRBD1,TGCAGTGCTAGAGATCAGACAGGGGGAGATGGCTACACCTTC,CSARDQTGGDGYTF
many,TRBJ1-1,TRBV7-2,-,TGTGCCAGCCGACCAGGGCGGGTGCAAGGGAACACTGAAGCTTTCTTT,CASRPGRVQGNTEAFF
-,TRBJ2-7,TRBV5-6,TRBD2,TGTGCCAGCAGCTCTCGACTAGCGGGGGAGCTTATCTACGAGCAGTACTTC,CASSSRLAGELIYEQYF
-,TRBJ2-2,TRBV20-1,-,TGCAGTGCTGTTTTGGGCACCGGGGAGCTGTTTTTT,CSAVLGTGELFF
-,TRBJ1-2,TRBV30,TRBD1,TGTGCCTGGAGCCCTAAGACGGGACAGGGGCATGGCTACACCTTC,CAWSPKTGQGHGYTF
-,TRBJ1-5,TRBV5-5,TRBD1,TGTGCCAGCAGCGTGGGACAGGGGCAAGGGCAGCCCCAGCATTTT,CASSVGQGQGQPQHF
many,TRBJ2-7,TRBV29-1,-,TGCAGCGTCGCACTGGTATCCTACGAGCAGTACTTC,CSVALVSYEQYF
few,TRBJ2-1,TRBV7-9,-,TGTGCCAGCAGCCCCCCTTTGTCCAATGAGCAGTTCTTC,CASSPPLSNEQFF
few,TRBJ2-7,TRBV6-8,-,TGTGCCAGCAGTTACTCGTGTAGGAGTCAGAACCCTGCCCACGAGCAGTACTTC,CASSYSCRSQNPAHEQYF
many,TRBJ2-1,TRBV18,-,TGTGCCAGCTCACCACTCCCCGGGGGATGGGAGCAGTTCTTC,CASSPLPGGWEQFF
few,TRBJ1-1,TRBV25-1,TRBD1,TGTGCCAGCAGTCCTCCTTACCTGGACAGGACTGAAGCTTTCTTT,CASSPPYLDRTEAFF
few,TRBJ2-1,TRBV7-8,-,TGTGCCAGCAGCTTATATAGCCAGGGGCAGTTCTTC,CASSLYSQGQFF
-,TRBJ1-1,TRBV20-1,-,TGCAGTGCGCTCTCGAACACTGAAGCTTTCTTT,CSALSNTEAFF
many,TRBJ2-7,TRBV7-2,-,TGTGCCAGCAGCTTAGAATTCGACGAGCAGTACTTC,CASSLEFDEQYF
many,TRBJ1-1,TRBV5-1,TRBD1,TGCGCCAGCAGCTTTCTACAGGGGACGGATGGGTCGGCTGAAGCTTTCTTT,CASSFLQGTDGSAEAFF
few,TRBJ2-6,TRBV18,-,TGTGCCAGCTCAGAGGATCGTATCAGCTCTGGGGCCAACGTCCTGACTTTC,CASSEDRISSGANVLTF
many,TRBJ1-3,TRBV2,-,TGTGCCAGCGATCGGGGCGTCTCTGGAAACACCATATATTTT,CASDRGVSGNTIYF
many,TRBJ2-1,TRBV15,-,TGTGCCACCAGCAGGGACCTCACAGGGAATGAGCAGTTCTTC,CATSRDLTGNEQFF
many,TRBJ2-1,TRBV7-2,-,TGTGCCAGCAGCTCCAGGAGGGGGCGCTGGAATGAGCAGTTCTTC,CASSSRRGRWNEQFF
-,TRBJ2-7,TRBV7-2,-,TGTGCCAGCAGCCCCCAGGGGATGGGCTTAAACTACGAGCAGTACTTC,CASSPQGMGLNYEQYF
-,TRBJ2-1,TRBV5-1,TRBD1,TGCGCCAGCAGCTTGAGATTGGTGTTGGGACAGGGACCCAATGAGCAGTTCTTC,CASSLRLVLGQGPNEQFF
-,TRBJ1-2,TRBV5-1,-,TGCGCCAGCAGCCACGGTGGCCGGGGGCGGGAATATGGCTACACCTTC,CASSHGGRGREYGYTF
few,TRBJ1-1,TRBV11-2,-,TGTGCCAGCAGTATTAGCACTGAAGCTTTCTTT,CASSISTEAFF
few,TRBJ2-3,TRBV7-2,-,TGTGCCAGCAGCCCCGGGGGGCCACCCACAGATACGCAGTATTTT,CASSPGGPPTDTQYF
-,TRBJ1-1,TRBV12-3/TRBV12-4,-,TGTGCCAGCACCCTCGATTCAACACCGAACACTGAAGCTTTCTTT,CASTLDSTPNTEAFF